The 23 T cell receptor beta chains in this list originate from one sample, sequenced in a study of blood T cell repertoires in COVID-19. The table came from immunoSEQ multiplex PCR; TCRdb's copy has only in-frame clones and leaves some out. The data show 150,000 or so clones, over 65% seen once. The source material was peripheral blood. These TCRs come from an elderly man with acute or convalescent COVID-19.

DNA of the CDR3: TGTGCCAGCAGTCAAACAAGACAGTTCGGAGAGACCCAGTACTTC. Amino acid sequence: CASSQTRQFGETQYF. The chain employs TRBV11-2 and TRBJ2-5, with D tentatively TRBD1 (5 bases). The CDR3 totals 15 residues. CDR1 and CDR2 (germline): SGHAT, FQNNGV. Trimming removed 6 bases at V and 4 bases at J, with 18 bases between.

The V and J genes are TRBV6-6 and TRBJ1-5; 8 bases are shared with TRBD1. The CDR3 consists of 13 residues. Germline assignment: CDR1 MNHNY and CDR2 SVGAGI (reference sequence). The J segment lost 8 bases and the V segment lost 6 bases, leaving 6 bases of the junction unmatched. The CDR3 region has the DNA TGTGCCAGCAGAGGACAGGGTGGTGAGCCCCAGCATTTT. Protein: CASRGQGGEPQHF.

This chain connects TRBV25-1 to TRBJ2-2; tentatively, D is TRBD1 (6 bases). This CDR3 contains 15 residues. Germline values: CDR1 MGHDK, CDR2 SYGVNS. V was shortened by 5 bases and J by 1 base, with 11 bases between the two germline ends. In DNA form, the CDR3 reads TGTGCCAGCAGTCCCGGGACACTGAACACCGGGGAGCTGTTTTTT. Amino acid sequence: CASSPGTLNTGELFF.

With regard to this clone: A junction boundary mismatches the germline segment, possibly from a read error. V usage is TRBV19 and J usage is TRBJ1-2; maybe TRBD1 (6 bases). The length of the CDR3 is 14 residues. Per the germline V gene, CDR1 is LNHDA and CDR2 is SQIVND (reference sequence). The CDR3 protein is CASSLDRIVYGYTF. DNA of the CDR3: TGTGCCAGTAGTTTAGACAGGATTGTTTATGGCTACACCTTC. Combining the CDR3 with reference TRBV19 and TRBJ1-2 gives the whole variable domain DGGITQSPKYLFRKEGQNVTLSCEQNLNHDAMYWYRQDPGQGLRLIYYSQIVNDFQKGDIAEGYSVSREKKESFPLTVTSAQKNPTAFYLCASSLDRIVYGYTFGSGTRLTVV.

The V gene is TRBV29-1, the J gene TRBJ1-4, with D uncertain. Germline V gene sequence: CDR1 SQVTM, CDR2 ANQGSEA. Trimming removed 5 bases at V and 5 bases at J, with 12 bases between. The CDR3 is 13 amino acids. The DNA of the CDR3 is TGCAGCGTTCGCGGCTCCGGGAATGAAAAACTGTTTTTT. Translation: CSVRGSGNEKLFF.

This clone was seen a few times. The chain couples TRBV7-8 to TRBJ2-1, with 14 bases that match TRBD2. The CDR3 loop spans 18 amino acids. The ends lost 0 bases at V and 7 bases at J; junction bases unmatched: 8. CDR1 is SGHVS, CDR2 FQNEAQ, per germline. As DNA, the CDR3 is TGTGCCAGCAGCTTAGCGACTAGCGGGGGGGCCCAAATGAATGAGCAGTTCTTC. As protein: CASSLATSGGAQMNEQFF. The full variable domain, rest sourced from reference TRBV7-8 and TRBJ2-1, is GAGVSQSPRYKVAKRGQDVALRCDPISGHVSLFWYQQALGQGPEFLTYFQNEAQLDKSGLPSDRFFAERPEGSVSTLKIQRTQQEDSAVYLCASSLATSGGAQMNEQFFGPGTRLTVL.

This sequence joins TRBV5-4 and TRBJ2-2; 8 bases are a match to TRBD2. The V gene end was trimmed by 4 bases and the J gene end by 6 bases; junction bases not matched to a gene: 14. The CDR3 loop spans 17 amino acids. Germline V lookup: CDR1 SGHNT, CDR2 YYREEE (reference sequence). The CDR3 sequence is CASSPPHGGGRAGELFF. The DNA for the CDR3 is TGTGCCAGCAGCCCGCCGCATGGCGGGGGGCGGGCCGGGGAGCTGTTTTTT. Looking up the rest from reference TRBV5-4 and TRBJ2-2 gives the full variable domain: ETGVTQSPTHLIKTRGQQVTLRCSSQSGHNTVSWYQQALGQGPQFIFQYYREEENGRGNFPPRFSGLQFPNYSSELNVNALELDDSALYLCASSPPHGGGRAGELFFGEGSRLTVL.

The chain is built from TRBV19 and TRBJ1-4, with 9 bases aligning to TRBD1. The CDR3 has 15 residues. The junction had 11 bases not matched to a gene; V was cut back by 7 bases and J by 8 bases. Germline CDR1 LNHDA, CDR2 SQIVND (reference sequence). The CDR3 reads CASTQMDRGGEKLFF. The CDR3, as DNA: TGTGCCAGTACCCAAATGGACAGGGGTGGGGAAAAACTGTTTTTT.

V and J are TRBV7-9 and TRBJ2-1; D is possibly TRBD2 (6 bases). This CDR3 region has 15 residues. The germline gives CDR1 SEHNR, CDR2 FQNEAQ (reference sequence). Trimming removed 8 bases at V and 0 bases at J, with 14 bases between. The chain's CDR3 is CASGSGLGSYNEQFF. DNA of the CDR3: TGTGCCAGCGGGTCGGGACTGGGCTCCTACAATGAGCAGTTCTTC.

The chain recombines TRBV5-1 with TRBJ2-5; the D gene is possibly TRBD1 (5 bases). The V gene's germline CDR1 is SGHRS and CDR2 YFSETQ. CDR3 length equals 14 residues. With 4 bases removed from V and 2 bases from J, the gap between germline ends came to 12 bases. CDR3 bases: TGCGCCAGCAGCGCGACAGCAACTCAAGAGACCCAGTACTTC. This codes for CASSATATQETQYF.

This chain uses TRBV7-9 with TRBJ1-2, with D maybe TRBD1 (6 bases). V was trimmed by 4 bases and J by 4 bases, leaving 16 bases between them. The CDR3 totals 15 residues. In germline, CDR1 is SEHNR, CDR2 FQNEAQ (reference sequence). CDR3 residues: CASSYLVRGPYGYTF. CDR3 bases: TGTGCCAGCAGCTACCTCGTGCGGGGGCCCTATGGCTACACCTTC.

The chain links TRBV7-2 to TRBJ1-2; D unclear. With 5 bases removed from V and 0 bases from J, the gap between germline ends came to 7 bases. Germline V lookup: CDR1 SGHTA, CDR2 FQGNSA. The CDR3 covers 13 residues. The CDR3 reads CASSAATNYGYTF. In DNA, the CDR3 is TGTGCCAGCAGCGCGGCCACTAACTATGGCTACACCTTC.

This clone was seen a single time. The CDR3 DNA is TGTGCCAGCAGCTTAGGTACGGGGGGCACAGATACGCAGTATTTT. It is translated as CASSLGTGGTDTQYF. The chain joins TRBV11-3 to TRBJ2-3; possibly TRBD2 for D (6 bases). Deletions cut 1 base from V and 1 base from J, with 9 bases between. This CDR3 is 15 amino acids long. Looked up from germline, CDR1 is SGHNT and CDR2 is YENEEA.

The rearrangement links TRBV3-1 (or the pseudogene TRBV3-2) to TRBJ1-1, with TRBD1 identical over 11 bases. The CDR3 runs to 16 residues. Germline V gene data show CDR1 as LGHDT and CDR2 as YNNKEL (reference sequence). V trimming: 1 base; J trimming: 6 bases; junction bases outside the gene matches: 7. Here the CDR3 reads CASSQGGTGGIAEAFF. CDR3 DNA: TGTGCCAGCAGCCAAGGAGGGACAGGGGGTATCGCTGAAGCTTTCTTT.

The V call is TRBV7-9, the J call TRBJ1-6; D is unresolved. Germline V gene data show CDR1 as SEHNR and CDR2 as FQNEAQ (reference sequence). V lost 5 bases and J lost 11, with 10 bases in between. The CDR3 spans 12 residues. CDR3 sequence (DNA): TGTGCCAGCAGCCTCTTCGGGGCACCCCTCCACTTT. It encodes CASSLFGAPLHF.

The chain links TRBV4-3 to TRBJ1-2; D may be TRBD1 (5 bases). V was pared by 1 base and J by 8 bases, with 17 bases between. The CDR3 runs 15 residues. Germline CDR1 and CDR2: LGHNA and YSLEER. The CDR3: CASSQVVSGGSGYTF. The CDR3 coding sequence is TGCGCCAGCAGCCAAGTTGTCAGTGGGGGGTCCGGCTACACCTTC.

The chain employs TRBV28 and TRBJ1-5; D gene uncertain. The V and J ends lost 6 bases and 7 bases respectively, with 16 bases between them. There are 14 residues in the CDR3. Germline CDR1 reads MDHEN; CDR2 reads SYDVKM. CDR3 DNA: TGTGCCAGCAGCCTTAACCAGGAATTCCAGCCCCAGCATTTT. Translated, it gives CASSLNQEFQPQHF.

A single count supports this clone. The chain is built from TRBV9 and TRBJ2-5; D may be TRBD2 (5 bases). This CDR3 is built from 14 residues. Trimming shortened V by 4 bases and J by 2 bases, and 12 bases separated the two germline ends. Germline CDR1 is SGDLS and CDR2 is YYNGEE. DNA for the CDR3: TGTGCCAGCAGCCTAGCAGGCTATCAAGAGACCCAGTACTTC. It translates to CASSLAGYQETQYF.

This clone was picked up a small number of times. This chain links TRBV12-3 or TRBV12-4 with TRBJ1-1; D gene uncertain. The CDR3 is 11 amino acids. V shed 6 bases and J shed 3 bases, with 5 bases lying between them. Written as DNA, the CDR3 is TGTGCCAGCAGCCAGTACACTGAAGCTTTCTTT. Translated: CASSQYTEAFF.

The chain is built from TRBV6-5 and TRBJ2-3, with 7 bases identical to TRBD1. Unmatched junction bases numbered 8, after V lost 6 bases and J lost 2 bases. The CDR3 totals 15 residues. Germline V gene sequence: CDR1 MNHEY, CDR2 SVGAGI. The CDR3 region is CASSRDSFYTDTQYF. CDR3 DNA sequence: TGTGCCAGCAGCCGGGACAGTTTTTACACAGATACGCAGTATTTT.

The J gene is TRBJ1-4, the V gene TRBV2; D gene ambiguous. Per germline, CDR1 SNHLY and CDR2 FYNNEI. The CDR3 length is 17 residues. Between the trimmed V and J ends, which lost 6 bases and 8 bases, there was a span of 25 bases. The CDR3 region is CASSTFPWADRSEKLFF. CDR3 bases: TGTGCCAGCAGCACCTTTCCTTGGGCAGACCGAAGCGAAAAACTGTTTTTT.

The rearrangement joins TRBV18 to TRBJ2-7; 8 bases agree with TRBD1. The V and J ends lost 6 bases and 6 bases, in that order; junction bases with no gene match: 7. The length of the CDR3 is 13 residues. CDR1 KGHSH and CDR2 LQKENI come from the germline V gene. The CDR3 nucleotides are TGTGCCAGCTCGGGCGACAGGGGCGCCGAGCAGTACGTC. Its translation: CASSGDRGAEQYV.

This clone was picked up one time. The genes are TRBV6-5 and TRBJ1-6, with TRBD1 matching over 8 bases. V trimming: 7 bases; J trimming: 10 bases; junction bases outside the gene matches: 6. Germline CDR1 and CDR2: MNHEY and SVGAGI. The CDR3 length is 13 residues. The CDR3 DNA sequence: TGTGCCAGCATCATCAACAGGGGGTCACCCCTCCACTTT. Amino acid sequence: CASIINRGSPLHF.